Below are 9 T cell receptor beta chains sequenced from a single sample in a study of shared clonotypes between healthy human individuals (dated by TCRdb to between 2020 and 2021). The library was generated by the immunoSEQ multiplex PCR assay. In its TCRdb copy, this immuneACCESS table keeps in-frame sequences only and misses some clones. Where compared with another copy, unresolved V genes explain less than half of these, and the others have no known cause. This sample is represented by roughly 1 million clones; about 70% of them were singletons. Around 1.4% of the sample comes from the top ten. The sequenced material came from memory CD4+ T cells sorted from blood. In light of the paper, this sample's cell subset or site label describes: CD45RA-negative fraction. The source of these receptors is a man aged 18 to 29 in good health.

V and J are TRBV5-6 and TRBJ2-1, with 8 bases identical to TRBD1. The germline gives CDR1 SGHDT, CDR2 YYEEEE. V shed 3 bases and J 6 bases; nucleotides not matched to a gene: 11. CDR3 size: 16 residues. CDR3 residues: CASSWGTGKSSNEQFF. CDR3 coding DNA: TGTGCCAGCAGCTGGGGGACAGGAAAGAGTTCCAATGAGCAGTTCTTC.

This chain joins TRBV30 and TRBJ1-5; 10 bases are shared with TRBD1. Germline V CDR1 and CDR2: GTSNPN, SVGIG (reference sequence). CDR3 size: 15 residues. J gave up 2 bases and V 3 bases, and 4 bases lay outside the gene matches. Written as DNA, the CDR3 is TGTGCCTGGAGGAAAGGACAGGGGGGCAATCAGCCCCAGCATTTT. Its translation is CAWRKGQGGNQPQHF.

This clone was seen only a few times. The chain links TRBV23-1 to TRBJ1-2; D call uncertain. TRBV23-1 is an open reading frame, and its role is uncertain. Trimming stripped 2 bases from V and 10 bases from J, with 17 bases between. The CDR3 extends over 14 amino acids. CDR3 bases: TGCGCCAGCAGTCAACGGGGAGTGTCCGGGGACTACACCTTC. It specifies CASSQRGVSGDYTF.

The V and J genes are TRBV10-3 and TRBJ1-1; the D is unclear. The CDR3 covers 13 residues. The germline V gene encodes CDR1 ENHRY and CDR2 SYGVKD. Trimming stripped 11 bases from V and 4 bases from J, with 17 bases between. This chain's CDR3 is CASQGPSGTEAFF. The CDR3 DNA reads TGTGCCTCGCAAGGGCCCTCGGGCACTGAAGCTTTCTTT.

The J gene is TRBJ1-1, the V gene TRBV28, with D perhaps TRBD1 (5 bases). Deletions cut 3 bases from V and 4 bases from J, with 9 bases between. The CDR3 has 13 residues. Per germline, CDR1 MDHEN and CDR2 SYDVKM. CDR3 amino acids: CASSLRRGTEAFF. CDR3 nucleotides: TGTGCCAGCAGTTTGAGGAGGGGCACTGAAGCTTTCTTT. Combining the CDR3 with reference TRBV28 and TRBJ1-1 gives the whole variable domain DVKVTQSSRYLVKRTGEKVFLECVQDMDHENMFWYRQDPGLGLRLIYFSYDVKMKEKGDIPEGYSVSREKKERFSLILESASTNQTSMYLCASSLRRGTEAFFGQGTRLTVV.

The V and J genes are TRBV27 and TRBJ2-7; D is uncertain. The CDR3 has 13 residues. V lost 7 bases to trimming and J lost 2 bases, with 12 bases between them. Germline lookup yields CDR1 MNHEY and CDR2 SMNVEV (reference sequence). DNA for the CDR3: TGTGCCAGCAAGGCAGGTATTGCCTACGAGCAGTACTTC. The encoded protein is CASKAGIAYEQYF.

This clone has a single count. This chain uses TRBV21-1 with TRBJ1-5; the tabulated D call, TRBD1, remains unverified against the DNA. TRBV21-1 is labeled a pseudogene. CDR3 length: 19 amino acids. The CDR3 protein is CASSPESPSGSCGNQPQHF. The CDR3, as DNA: TGTGCCAGCAGCCCAGAGTCGCCGTCAGGGTCCTGCGGCAATCAGCCCCAGCATTTT.

The genes are TRBV6-6 and TRBJ1-4; 10 nucleotides match TRBD1. Germline assignment: CDR1 MNHNY and CDR2 SVGAGI (reference sequence). The CDR3 has 16 residues. J was trimmed by 7 bases and V by 7 bases; bases with no gene match: 12. The CDR3 is CASNPRGTGEGEKLFF. CDR3 coding DNA: TGTGCCAGCAACCCCCGGGGGACAGGGGAAGGTGAAAAACTGTTTTTT.

This clone turned up a few times. The chain carries TRBV11-2 and TRBJ1-2; D gene ambiguous. This CDR3 has 13 amino acids. With 5 bases removed from V and 5 bases from J, the gap between germline ends came to 12 bases. CDR1 is SGHAT, CDR2 FQNNGV, per germline. The CDR3 here is CASSPITGYGYTF. Here the CDR3 DNA reads TGTGCCAGCAGCCCAATCACGGGTTATGGCTACACCTTC.